This T cell receptor beta chain derives from a study of post-analysis software for immune sequencing data. Study details: Both relapsing-remitting and secondary progressive multiple sclerosis featured among the disease courses, as did progressive-relapsing multiple sclerosis.

Study-wide findings and caveats: Versus controls, multiple sclerosis patients showed significantly lower diversity (normalized Chao1). Compared with controls, patients had more of about 5 TRBV segments, including TRBV5-6, TRBV5-1 and TRBV20-1.

The V gene's germline CDR1 is DFQATT and CDR2 SNEGSKA (reference sequence). Trimming removed 1 base at V and 2 bases at J, with 12 bases between. This CDR3 region has 15 residues. This clonotype has only one observation. What it recognizes is unknown. Researchers reported that TCR beta cDNA libraries carried unique molecular identifiers. About 500,000 cDNA molecules were obtained per 1 to 10 million input T cells. TCRdb re-analysed the PCR reads in MiXCR, keeping a single row per CDR3 protein. Of fewer than 600,000 distinct CDR3 sequences listed, around 40% are singletons. The material sequenced was blood. The chain has TRBV20-1 and TRBJ2-1; D gene uncertain. The sequence was collected from a girl aged 5 to 17 with multiple sclerosis. Here the CDR3 reads CSARGSPAPYNEQFF. In nucleotides, the CDR3 is TGCAGTGCTAGAGGCAGCCCGGCGCCCTACAATGAGCAGTTCTTC.